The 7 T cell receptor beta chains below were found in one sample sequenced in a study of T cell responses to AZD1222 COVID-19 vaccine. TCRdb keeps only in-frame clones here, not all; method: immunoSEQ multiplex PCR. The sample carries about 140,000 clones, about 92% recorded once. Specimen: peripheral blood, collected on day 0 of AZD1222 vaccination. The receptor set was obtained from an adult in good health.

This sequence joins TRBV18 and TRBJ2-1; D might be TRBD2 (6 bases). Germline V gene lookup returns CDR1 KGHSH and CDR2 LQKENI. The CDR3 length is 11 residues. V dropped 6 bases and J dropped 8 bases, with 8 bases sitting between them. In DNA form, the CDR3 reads TGTGCCAGCTCGCCTAGCGATGAGCAGTTCTTC. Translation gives CASSPSDEQFF. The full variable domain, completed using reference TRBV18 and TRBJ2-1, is NAGVMQNPRHLVRRRGQEARLRCSPMKGHSHVYWYRQLPEEGLKFMVYLQKENIIDESGMPKERFSAEFPKEGPSILRIQQVVRGDSAAYFCASSPSDEQFFGPGTRLTVL.

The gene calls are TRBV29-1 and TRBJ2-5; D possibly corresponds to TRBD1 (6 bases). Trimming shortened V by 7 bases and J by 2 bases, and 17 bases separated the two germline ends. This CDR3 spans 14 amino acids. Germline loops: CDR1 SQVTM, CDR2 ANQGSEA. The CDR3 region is CSASQGRGQETQYF. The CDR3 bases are TGCAGCGCTTCACAGGGAAGGGGGCAAGAGACCCAGTACTTC.

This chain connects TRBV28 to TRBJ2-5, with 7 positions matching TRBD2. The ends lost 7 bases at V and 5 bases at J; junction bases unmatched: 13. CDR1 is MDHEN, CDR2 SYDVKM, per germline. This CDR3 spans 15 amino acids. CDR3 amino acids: CASTPGGPPQETQYF. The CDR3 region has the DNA TGTGCCAGCACCCCGGGAGGACCCCCTCAGGAGACCCAGTACTTC. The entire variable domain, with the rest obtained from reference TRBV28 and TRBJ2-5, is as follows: DVKVTQSSRYLVKRTGEKVFLECVQDMDHENMFWYRQDPGLGLRLIYFSYDVKMKEKGDIPEGYSVSREKKERFSLILESASTNQTSMYLCASTPGGPPQETQYFGPGTRLLVL.

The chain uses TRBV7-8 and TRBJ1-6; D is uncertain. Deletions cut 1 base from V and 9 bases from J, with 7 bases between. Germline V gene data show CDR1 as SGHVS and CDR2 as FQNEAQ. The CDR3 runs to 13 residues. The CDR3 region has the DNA TGTGCCAGCAGCTTAGATCTTGGTTCACCCCTCCACTTT. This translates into CASSLDLGSPLHF.

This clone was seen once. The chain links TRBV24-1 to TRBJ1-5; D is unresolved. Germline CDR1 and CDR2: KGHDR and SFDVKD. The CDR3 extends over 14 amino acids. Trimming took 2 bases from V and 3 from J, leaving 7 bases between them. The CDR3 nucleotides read TGTGCCACCAGTGATTATTCAACCAATCAGCCCCAGCATTTT. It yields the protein CATSDYSTNQPQHF.

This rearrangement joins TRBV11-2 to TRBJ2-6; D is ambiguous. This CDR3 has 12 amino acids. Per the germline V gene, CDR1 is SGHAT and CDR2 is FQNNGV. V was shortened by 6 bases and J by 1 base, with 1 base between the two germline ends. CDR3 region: CASRSGANVLTF. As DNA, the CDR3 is TGTGCCAGCAGATCTGGGGCCAACGTCCTGACTTTC. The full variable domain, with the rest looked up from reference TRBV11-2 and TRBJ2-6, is EAGVAQSPRYKIIEKRQSVAFWCNPISGHATLYWYQQILGQGPKLLIQFQNNGVVDDSQLPKDRFSAERLKGVDSTLKIQPAKLEDSAVYLCASRSGANVLTFGAGSRLTVL.

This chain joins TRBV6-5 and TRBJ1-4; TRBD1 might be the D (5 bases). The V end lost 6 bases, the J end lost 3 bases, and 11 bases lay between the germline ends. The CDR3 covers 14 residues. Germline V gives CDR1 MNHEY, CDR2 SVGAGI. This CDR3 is CASRLDSSNEKLFF. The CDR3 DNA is TGTGCCAGCAGGCTCGACAGTTCTAATGAAAAACTGTTTTTT.